Detailed here is one T cell receptor (beta chain). Its specificity is not known. Assay used: immunoSEQ multiplex PCR; TCRdb lists only in-frame clones, some missing. The table has 130,000 or so clones, 70% to 85% seen once. The sample belongs to a study of PD-L1 blockade in urothelial cancer. General study findings and limits: Below-median pretreatment blood TCR clonality predicted better survival.

Stated time point: pretreatment peripheral blood. This sample comprised PBMCs, obtained around atezolizumab (anti-PD-L1) treatment. The sequence came from a man aged 50 to 60 with urothelial cancer.

CDR3 nucleotides: TGTGCCAGCAGTGAATTTACAGGGAAAAATTCACCCCTCCACTTT. It specifies CASSEFTGKNSPLHF. This chain connects TRBV2 to TRBJ1-6; D perhaps matches TRBD1 (6 bases). Germline loops: CDR1 SNHLY, CDR2 FYNNEI. V gave up 2 bases and J gave up 7 bases, with 12 bases separating them. The CDR3 sequence is 15 residues long.